This passage covers 3 T cell receptor beta chains from one sample sequenced in a study of graft-versus-host responses after intestinal transplantation. Here immunoSEQ multiplex PCR was the method, and the copy in TCRdb shows in-frame clones only, minus some. The repertoire holds over 4,500 clones, with around a third as singletons. Co-plated with approximately 200,000 CFSE-labeled responder cells were approximately 200,000 irradiated, violet-dye-labeled stimulator cells. The sample was alloreactive CD8+ T cells from a mixed lymphocyte reaction culture, taken before intestinal transplant. The subset was: CFSE-low proliferating T cells sorted from roughly 6-day pre-transplant mixed lymphocyte reaction (GvH or HvG direction). Receptors were obtained from a human patient who received an intestinal transplant.

The DNA of the CDR3 is TGTGCCAGCAGCTTTGGTTCAGGTGGAACCTACGAGCAGTACTTC. Amino acids: CASSFGSGGTYEQYF. The chain couples TRBV7-6 to TRBJ2-7, with unresolved D. The V end was cut by 3 bases, the J end by 2 bases, with 14 bases between. Germline V gene data show CDR1 as SGHVS and CDR2 as FNYEAQ. This CDR3 has 15 amino acids.

The table lists this clone with a few counts. The chain is built from TRBV5-1 and TRBJ1-1; no firm D call. Trimming took off 1 base at V and 3 bases at J, with 7 bases between the two ends. Germline CDR1 and CDR2: SGHRS and YFSETQ. The CDR3 has 13 residues. CDR3 loop: CASSLSSYTEAFF. CDR3 DNA sequence: TGCGCCAGCAGCTTGTCGTCTTACACTGAAGCTTTCTTT.

The V and J genes are TRBV7-9 and TRBJ2-1; TRBD2 might be the D (5 bases). The CDR3 loop spans 15 amino acids. Trimming took off 3 bases at V and 8 bases at J, with 17 bases between the two ends. CDR1 is SEHNR and CDR2 is FQNEAQ in the germline V gene (reference sequence). This chain's CDR3 is CASSFPGVLWDEQFF. CDR3 DNA: TGTGCCAGCAGCTTCCCCGGGGTGCTGTGGGATGAGCAGTTCTTC.